These T cell receptor beta chains were read from a single sample in a study of cytomegalovirus exposure and HLA in healthy donors. The protocol was immunoSEQ multiplex PCR, while the TCRdb copy is restricted to in-frame clones and leaves out a portion. This sample yields 100,000 to 120,000 clones, of which over 12% are seen a single time; about 0.79% belongs to the top ten. The specimen was PBMCs. Source of these receptors: a female donor in good health and CMV-seronegative. Both conserved end residues are part of each CDR3.

TRBV7-9	TRBJ1-4	CASSPGTGATNEKLFF
TRBV4-1	TRBJ2-2	CASSQHTSNTGELFF
TRBV4-1	TRBJ1-1	CASSQGMLMEDTEAFF
TRBV29-1	TRBJ2-3	CSVEDPREYPDTQYF
TRBV18	TRBJ2-7	CASSPSGDSTYEQYF
TRBV9	TRBJ2-7	CASSVGGGSKSYEQYF
TRBV19	TRBJ2-7	CASSIASGRPYEQYF
TRBV4-3	TRBJ1-1	CASSQWLKNTEAFF
TRBV6-5	TRBJ2-3	CASSLEAGVTDTQYF
TRBV7-9	TRBJ2-7	CASSLVPSASYEQYF
TRBV10-3	TRBJ2-1	CAISETRGSYNEQFF
TRBV11-2	TRBJ2-3	CASSSSTDTQYF
TRBV28	TRBJ2-1	CASSTAGQGVINEQFF
TRBV10-3	TRBJ1-2	CAIRETGLGYTF
TRBV5-5	TRBJ2-1	CASSFGRVSSYNEQFF
TRBV30	TRBJ1-2	CAWSHGQEHGYTF
TRBV28	TRBJ2-7	CASSSPGHSYEQYF
TRBV2	TRBJ1-1	CASSVRGVTEAFF
TRBV7-8	TRBJ2-3	CASSSRLAGVADTQYF
TRBV7-2	TRBJ1-1	CASSSSASGTGKNTEAFF
TRBV27	TRBJ1-5	CASSLLGQEDQPQHF
TRBV6-5	TRBJ2-2	CASTRNTGELFF
TRBV6-5	TRBJ1-2	CASSYSRGTPNYGYTF
TRBV9	TRBJ2-5	CASSVDSGGQETQYF
TRBV4-1	TRBJ2-6	CASSRGNDRGTGAGANVLTF
TRBV29-1	TRBJ1-2	CSVEDWGGGYTF
TRBV7-9	TRBJ2-1	CASSPGFRVAQEQFF
TRBV5-4	TRBJ2-6	CASSLASAVPGANVLTF
TRBV27	TRBJ2-1	CASSPGTSGRAVQFF
TRBV13	TRBJ1-3	CASSLGTDSNTIYF
TRBV29-1	TRBJ1-3	CSVTGDGNTIYF
TRBV28	TRBJ2-7	CASSLSGDEQYF
TRBV2	TRBJ1-2	CASLKAVYGYTF
TRBV5-1	TRBJ1-2	CASSLSSGANYGYTF
TRBV14	TRBJ2-1	CASSQVGFAEQFF
TRBV13	TRBJ1-6	CASSSGTVGSPLHF
TRBV23-1	TRBJ2-5	CASSFTQAPRQETQYF
TRBV6-1	TRBJ2-7	CASSNYEQYF
TRBV6-5	TRBJ1-4	CASSYRGQNNEKLFF
TRBV7-9	TRBJ2-2	CASSRDTYTGELFF
TRBV10-3	TRBJ1-2	CAISAGGQGPYGYTF
TRBV6-5	TRBJ1-6	CASSSGTGYKNSPLHF
TRBV2	TRBJ2-1	CASSEFGGSGNNEQFF
TRBV19	TRBJ2-1	CASSRGRGLAGTTSSYNEQFF
TRBV4-1	TRBJ2-5	CASSRSLAGGETQYF